These 6 T cell receptor beta chains share one sample of origin, sequenced in a study of blood T cell repertoires in COVID-19. Method: immunoSEQ multiplex PCR; TCRdb's copy keeps in-frame clones and lacks some. In the table there are approximately 200,000 clones, approximately 80% of which are singletons. Input material: peripheral blood. All receptors come from a woman aged 80 or older with acute or convalescent COVID-19.

There are a few counts of this clone. This chain links TRBV6-1 with TRBJ1-3, with TRBD1 identical over 10 bases. The CDR3 extends over 16 amino acids. V lost 3 bases, J lost 3 bases, and 5 bases stayed unmatched. The V gene's germline CDR1 is MNHNS and CDR2 SASEGT. DNA of the CDR3: TGTGCCAGCAGTGACCTGACAGGGGGCCTTGGAAACACCATATATTTT. Protein product: CASSDLTGGLGNTIYF.

V is TRBV20-1 and J is TRBJ2-7, with 7 bases that match TRBD2. The V segment lost 3 bases and the J segment 0 bases; nucleotides outside the gene matches: 8. Germline V CDR1 and CDR2: DFQATT, SNEGSKA (reference sequence). The CDR3 consists of 15 residues. The CDR3 reads CSASTAGELSYEQYF. In DNA, the CDR3 is TGCAGTGCTAGTACGGCGGGGGAGCTCTCCTACGAGCAGTACTTC.

This chain links TRBV18 with TRBJ1-2; perhaps TRBD1 as D (5 bases). The length of the CDR3 is 15 residues. Germline CDR1 KGHSH, CDR2 LQKENI. Trimming pared 2 bases from V and 4 bases from J, leaving 14 bases between. CDR3 sequence reads: CASSPGAGSVYGYTF. The CDR3 region has the DNA TGTGCCAGCTCACCAGGGGCGGGGAGTGTCTATGGCTACACCTTC.

This rearrangement joins TRBV19 to TRBJ1-2, with 9 bases fitting TRBD1. J gave up 7 bases and V 2 bases, and 8 bases lay outside the gene matches. The germline gives CDR1 LNHDA, CDR2 SQIVND (reference sequence). The CDR3 is 15 residues long. In nucleotides, the CDR3 is TGTGCCAGTAGTATACGGGGGGACAGGGCGCCTGGCTACACCTTC. Its protein is CASSIRGDRAPGYTF. Full variable domain (remainder filled in from reference TRBV19 and TRBJ1-2): DGGITQSPKYLFRKEGQNVTLSCEQNLNHDAMYWYRQDPGQGLRLIYYSQIVNDFQKGDIAEGYSVSREKKESFPLTVTSAQKNPTAFYLCASSIRGDRAPGYTFGSGTRLTVV.

The rearrangement joins TRBV7-2 to TRBJ2-1; TRBD2 might be the D (6 bases). Trimming pared 0 bases from V and 5 bases from J, leaving 8 bases between. The CDR3 loop spans 14 amino acids. The germline V gene encodes CDR1 SGHTA and CDR2 FQGNSA. The CDR3 DNA is TGTGCCAGCAGCTTAGCGGGGGGTGACAATGAGCAGTTCTTC. It yields the protein CASSLAGGDNEQFF.

The genes are TRBV28 and TRBJ2-7, with D perhaps TRBD1 (5 bases). The CDR3 sequence is 15 residues long. V was cut by 3 bases and J by 1 base, with 13 bases left in between. The germline CDR1 and CDR2 sequences are MDHEN and SYDVKM. The CDR3 region is CASSFVTGASYEQYF. DNA for the CDR3: TGTGCCAGCAGTTTTGTCACAGGAGCATCCTACGAGCAGTACTTC.